This T cell receptor beta chain was found in a study of CD8+ T cells in alopecia areata. Turning to the study itself: The share of scalp area affected provided the severity score for treated patients. The study, taken as a whole, reports: Affected scalp, especially in alopecia totalis/universalis, had a higher clonality than normal scalp did.

Sequencing relied on a cDNA template that was reverse transcribed from extracted RNA. The assay was immunoSEQ multiplex PCR, and TCRdb's table has in-frame clones only and misses some. The table has 190,000 or so clones, around 60% seen once. Treatment specified: oral pan-JAK inhibitor, 5-10 mg twice daily. The table lists this clone with a count of one. Antigen: not known. The sample in question was CD8+ T cells sorted from blood, obtained at week 24, from a patient treated with tofacitinib. The sequence was collected from a human donor with alopecia areata.

CDR3 bases: TGTGCCAGCAGCGTACAAAAGACCACAGATACGCAGTATTTT. Protein: CASSVQKTTDTQYF. The rearrangement uses TRBV9 and TRBJ2-3; D gene ambiguous. Per the germline V gene, CDR1 is SGDLS and CDR2 is YYNGEE. Between the trimmed V and J ends, which lost 1 base and 2 bases, there was a span of 8 bases. This CDR3 contains 14 residues. Full variable domain (outside the CDR3, taken from reference TRBV9 and TRBJ2-3): DSGVTQTPKHLITATGQRVTLRCSPRSGDLSVYWYQQSLDQGLQFLIQYYNGEERAKGNILERFSAQQFPDLHSELNLSSLELGDSALYFCASSVQKTTDTQYFGPGTRLTVL.